What follows is one T cell receptor (beta chain) and its context. Its antigen is undetermined. The data were produced by immunoSEQ multiplex PCR, yet TCRdb's version contains in-frame clones alone and is incomplete. The sample comprises 80,000 or so clones, nearly 90% of which are singletons, and less than 1.6% rests with the top ten. V dropped 4 bases and J dropped 9 bases, with 16 bases sitting between them. Germline CDR1 is SEHNR and CDR2 is FQNEAQ (reference sequence). The CDR3 extends over 14 amino acids. This sample was taken from a study of T cell responses to AZD1222 COVID-19 vaccine. Study background: Second doses were pooled across both intervals (about 4 or about 12 weeks). Notes on the study in general: Sampling captured repertoires only after the peak T cell response. Increases in Spike-specific TCR breadth and depth were seen after two AZD1222 doses.

The sequences come from peripheral blood, collected on day 0 of AZD1222 vaccination. The sequence derives from an adult in good health. The V call is TRBV7-9, the J call TRBJ2-1; D might be TRBD2 (5 bases). CDR3 nucleotides: TGTGCCAGCAGCTCGAGGGTCCGAGAAAGTGAGCAGTTCTTC. Protein sequence: CASSSRVRESEQFF.